The 8 T cell receptor beta chains reported below all come from one sample, sequenced in a study of blood T cells in healthy people across ages. The second PCR ran about 6 to 12 cycles with a sample-barcoded 5' primer and J-beta primers. MiXCR, run by TCRdb on the 5' RACE reads, gives a single entry per CDR3 protein. The table lists around 1,700,000 distinct CDR3 sequences, roughly 28% of them singletons. The sequenced sample consisted of blood. The receptor set was obtained from a woman in her twenties or thirties in good health.

As to this clonotype: Relative to the germline gene, one junction end is altered; a read error may explain this. V gene TRBV3-1 combines with J gene TRBJ1-2; 7 nucleotides align to TRBD1. The CDR3 is 14 amino acids. CDR1 and CDR2 from the germline V gene are LGHDT and YNNKEL (reference sequence). The CDR3 sequence: CANSRGQPVYGYTF. The CDR3 DNA reads TGTGCCAACAGCCGGGGACAGCCAGTCTATGGCTACACCTTC. The whole variable domain, filled in from reference TRBV3-1 and TRBJ1-2, reads DTAVSQTPKYLVTQMGNDKSIKCEQNLGHDTMYWYKQDSKKFLKIMFSYNNKELIINETVPNRFSPKSPDKAHLNLHINSLELGDSAVYFCANSRGQPVYGYTFGSGTRLTVV.

This clonotype showed up just a few times. The chain joins TRBV20-1 to TRBJ2-3; TRBD2 aligns across 10 bases. V dropped 0 bases and J dropped 4; count of bases not matched to a gene: 4. This CDR3 has 15 residues. Per germline, CDR1 DFQATT and CDR2 SNEGSKA (reference sequence). The CDR3 coding sequence is TGCAGTGCTAGAGATCCTAGCGGGAGCCCAGATACGCAGTATTTT. It yields the protein CSARDPSGSPDTQYF.

As for this clonotype: A much larger clone lies a single base off, so this may be a read error. The rearrangement uses TRBV12-3 or TRBV12-4 and TRBJ2-7; 7 bases align to TRBD1. This CDR3 has 14 amino acids. J lost 2 bases, V lost 7 bases, and 8 bases had no gene match. The CDR3 DNA reads as TGTGCCAGCAACCCAAACAGGGGTCCCTACGAGCAGTACTTC. This sequence encodes CASNPNRGPYEQYF.

The rearrangement joins TRBV6-1 to TRBJ1-5; possibly TRBD1 for D (6 bases). The CDR3 is 17 residues long. V lost 5 bases, J lost 0 bases, and 17 bases lay in between. Germline V gene data show CDR1 as MNHNS and CDR2 as SASEGT. CDR3 coding DNA: TGTGCCAGCAGTCCGGACAGCGTAGCGCTTAGCAATCAGCCCCAGCATTTT. This encodes CASSPDSVALSNQPQHF.

The chain couples TRBV11-2 to TRBJ2-5; 8 bases fit TRBD1. CDR1 is SGHAT and CDR2 is FQNNGV in the germline V gene. The CDR3 has 16 residues. The ends lost 5 bases at V and 5 bases at J; junction bases unmatched: 13. CDR3 sequence: CASSPRTGRIWETQYF. The CDR3 DNA follows: TGTGCCAGCAGCCCTCGGACAGGGAGGATTTGGGAGACCCAGTACTTC. The complete variable domain, with remaining parts taken from reference TRBV11-2 and TRBJ2-5, reads EAGVAQSPRYKIIEKRQSVAFWCNPISGHATLYWYQQILGQGPKLLIQFQNNGVVDDSQLPKDRFSAERLKGVDSTLKIQPAKLEDSAVYLCASSPRTGRIWETQYFGPGTRLLVL.

This clonotype was seen more than once but under ten times. J is TRBJ2-1 and V is TRBV24-1; 8 nucleotides match TRBD1. V shed 2 bases and J 8 bases; nucleotides not matched to a gene: 4. Germline CDR1 reads KGHDR; CDR2 reads SFDVKD. CDR3 length equals 14 residues. The CDR3 here is CATSDWTGRHEQFF. The CDR3 DNA reads as TGTGCCACCAGTGATTGGACAGGGCGCCATGAGCAGTTCTTC.

As regards this clonotype: No conserved phenylalanine or tryptophan ends this CDR3, so it is likely a read error. V gene TRBV6-5 combines with J gene TRBJ1-5; 10 nucleotides match TRBD1. Trimming cost V 5 bases and J 7 bases; bases outside gene matches: 8. The CDR3 consists of 15 residues. CDR1 is MNHEY, CDR2 SVGAGI, per germline. CDR3 bases: TGTGCCAGCAGTCCGTCCCGGGACAGGGGACAGCCCCAGCATTTG. Its protein is CASSPSRDRGQPQHL.

The chain combines TRBV29-1 with TRBJ2-7; 7 bases are shared with TRBD2. Germline-derived CDR1 and CDR2 are SQVTM and ANQGSEA. The CDR3 is made up of 16 amino acids. V trimming: 6 bases; J trimming: 5 bases; junction bases outside the gene matches: 19. DNA of the CDR3: TGCAGCGTCTCTTCTTGGGAGGGAGCGTTTAAGAACGAGCAGTACTTC. This sequence encodes CSVSSWEGAFKNEQYF.